This T cell receptor (beta chain) was sequenced for a study of T cells in Graves' hyperthyroidism and ophthalmopathy (dated by TCRdb to the late 2010s). General notes on the study: TCR V-J signatures able to tell the groups apart were searched for in a discovery cohort of about a hundred patients, of whom around 43 had Graves' ophthalmopathy and around 56 had stable Graves' hyperthyroidism. An independent validation cohort of under 20 hyperthyroidism patients and more than 15 patients who later progressed to ophthalmopathy tested prospective prediction of ophthalmopathy. The approximately 90 discovery patients were randomly split 7:3 into training and test sets. In about six Graves' hyperthyroidism patients, the study also compared T-cell repertoires from thyroid tissue with T-cell repertoires from blood. After blood sampling, hyperthyroidism patients were treated with methimazole at a starting dose of 30 mg daily, and ophthalmopathy patients were treated with high-dose intravenous methylprednisolone. TCR Vbeta CDR3 sequencing of 130 to 150 peripheral blood samples (roughly 41 ophthalmopathy, 70 to 85 hyperthyroidism and roughly 17 progressor patients) is reported in the paper.

The sample holds a few counts of this clonotype. Its recognized antigen is unknown. Base-call qualities are not available, and no considerably larger clone is one nucleotide away. Amplification of TCR beta CDR3 regions was carried out from RNA transcripts. A first-round RT-PCR of the TCR CDR3 used the HTBI primer set with the Qiagen OneStep RT-PCR kit. The libraries were constructed in a second round of multiplex PCR and then size-selected and purified. Libraries were sequenced paired-end with 100 bp reads on an Illumina HiSeq2000. Per the original workflow: Raw data were processed with SOAPnuke, discarding reads with adapters, uncalled bases, mean Phred below 15, or no exact constant-primer or identifier match. High-quality paired reads were merged using COPE v1.2.5, and each unique nucleotide sequence was defined as a clonotype. Clonotypes were aligned to IMGT TRBV, TRBD and TRBJ reference segments using MiTCR v1.1. The analysis included only V-J combinations with a frequency above 0.0001, which together covered more than 98% of the repertoires. The TCS score was defined as the ratio of F50 (clonal expansion) to E x V (chaos), calculated using BLOSUM62-based TCRdist between CDR3 peptides within each V-J. Welch's t-statistics and random forest reduced several hundred V-J features to about 13, which were used in a naive Bayes classifier (R e1071). Thyroid-blood repertoire similarity was quantified with the Morisita-Horn index. The raw public reads went through TCRdb reprocessing: fastp at Q25, MiXCR clone calling, in-frame beta chains kept. CDR3 protein sequences are deduplicated, and each keeps its most common genes and DNA. Clone size and V and J calls follow TCRdb, not the original study. This sample gives over 650,000 distinct CDR3 sequences in total; nearly 45% of them show up just once. The ten largest clones add up to approximately 6.8% of the sample.

Broad study findings and their caveats: Most expanded thyroid clonotypes (frequency above 0.001) were also detected in blood, a finding suggesting that blood repertoires may reflect thyroid immune responses. In validation, progression to ophthalmopathy was predicted by the model with about 70% sensitivity and roughly 76% specificity, a median of approximately 6.5 months before onset. No statistical method was used to fix the sample size in advance, and group allocation was not hidden from the investigators. A 13 V-J signature model separated ophthalmopathy from stable hyperthyroidism, with around 90% sensitivity and approximately 81% specificity in cross-validation and 80%/75% in testing.

The germline V gene gives CDR1 as SNHLY and CDR2 as FYNNEI. Between the V and J ends, shortened by 2 bases and 4 bases respectively, the junction contains 15 bases. There are 16 amino acids in the CDR3, from cysteine to phenylalanine inclusive. The only DNA kept is the CDR3, 48 bases in frame from the first base. The study excluded patients with uncontrolled infections, other autoimmune diseases, pregnancy or lactation. Diagnoses were based on clinical symptoms, serum thyroxine and TRAb, thyroid ultrasound and orbital computed tomography. Total RNA was extracted using Trizol reagent, and RNA quality was assessed on an Agilent 2100 Bioanalyzer.

The TCR was taken from an adult man with Graves' disease, either hyperthyroidism or ophthalmopathy (not recorded which). This receptor chain uses TRBV2 and TRBJ1-3, with TRBD1 as a weak D call on 5 bases. Specimen: peripheral blood or thyroid tissue (not recorded which). CDR3 loop: CASSEILGLKGNTIYF. The nucleotides read TGTGCCAGCAGTGAAATTCTGGGACTTAAAGGAAACACCATATATTTT. Joined to the reference TRBV2 and TRBJ1-3 proteins, this CDR3 gives the full variable domain: EPEVTQTPSHQVTQMGQEVILRCVPISNHLYFYWYRQILGQKVEFLVSFYNNEISEKSEIFDDQFSVERPDGSNFTLKIRSTKLEDSAMYFCASSEILGLKGNTIYFGEGSWLTVV.